A single sample is the source of the 14 T cell receptor beta chains below, sequenced in a study. TCRdb analysed the 5' RACE reads with MiXCR anew, one entry per CDR3 protein. The sample lists over 50,000 distinct CDR3 sequences; around 25% were seen once. Sequenced input: tumor-infiltrating naive CD4+ T cells sorted from the breast tumor. Subset indicated: naive CD4+ T cells, CD4+CD45RA+CD25-. All receptors come from a female donor with breast cancer.

V usage is TRBV5-1 and J usage is TRBJ2-7; TRBD2 matches 9 bases. The CDR3 totals 16 residues. Trimming removed 4 bases from V and 2 bases from J; junction bases left unmatched: 10. Germline CDR1 SGHRS, CDR2 YFSETQ. DNA for the CDR3: TGCGCCAGCAGCCTAATACCTAGCGGGACACCCTACGAGCAGTACTTC. Translation gives CASSLIPSGTPYEQYF.

This rearrangement joins TRBV5-1 to TRBJ2-1; 10 positions agree with TRBD2. The CDR3 sequence is 17 residues long. J gave up 4 bases and V 4 bases, and 11 bases lay outside the gene matches. CDR1 SGHRS and CDR2 YFSETQ come from the germline V gene. The CDR3 DNA follows: TGCGCCAGCAGCCTTCCGAGGGTACTAGCGGGATACAATGAGCAGTTCTTC. This gives the protein CASSLPRVLAGYNEQFF. The whole variable domain, filled in from reference TRBV5-1 and TRBJ2-1, reads KAGVTQTPRYLIKTRGQQVTLSCSPISGHRSVSWYQQTPGQGLQFLFEYFSETQRNKGNFPGRFSGRQFSNSRSEMNVSTLELGDSALYLCASSLPRVLAGYNEQFFGPGTRLTVL.

The rearrangement joins TRBV30 to TRBJ2-5; D tentatively fits TRBD1 or TRBD2 (5 bases each). The CDR3 runs to 15 residues. Trimming removed 6 bases at V and 2 bases at J, with 19 bases between. The germline CDR1 and CDR2 sequences are GTSNPN and SVGIG (reference sequence). The CDR3 loop is CACHPRGRPQETQYF. For the CDR3, the DNA is TGTGCCTGCCACCCTCGGGGCAGGCCTCAAGAGACCCAGTACTTC.

The genes are TRBV7-8 and TRBJ2-5; D gene ambiguous. CDR1 SGHVS and CDR2 FQNEAQ come from the germline V gene. Trimming removed 0 bases at V and 5 bases at J, with 4 bases between. There are 12 residues in the CDR3. Here the CDR3 DNA reads TGTGCCAGCAGCTTAGCGACTGAGACCCAGTACTTC. Its translation is CASSLATETQYF. Filled out from reference TRBV7-8 and TRBJ2-5, the complete variable domain reads GAGVSQSPRYKVAKRGQDVALRCDPISGHVSLFWYQQALGQGPEFLTYFQNEAQLDKSGLPSDRFFAERPEGSVSTLKIQRTQQEDSAVYLCASSLATETQYFGPGTRLLVL.

To note about this clonotype: Compared with germline, one end of the junction differs, possibly owing to a read error. The rearrangement links TRBV20-1 to TRBJ2-7, with TRBD1 identical over 9 bases. This CDR3 is 12 amino acids long. Germline loops: CDR1 DFQATT, CDR2 SNEGSKA (reference sequence). The CDR3 is CSVSGTGYGQYF. CDR3 bases: TGCAGTGTGTCTGGGACAGGGTACGGGCAGTACTTC.

Worth noting for this clonotype: The conserved closing phenylalanine or tryptophan is absent in this CDR3, likely reflecting a read error. The CDR3 spells CASSPGAQYS. The CDR3 coding sequence is TGTGCCAGCAGCCCAGGGGCGCAGTATTCT. This chain links TRBV7-3 with TRBJ2-3; a weak D match, TRBD1 (6 bases). From germline, CDR1 is SGHTA and CDR2 FQGTGA. The CDR3 totals 10 residues. V was shortened by 5 bases and J by 10 bases, with 7 bases between the two germline ends.

This chain links TRBV4-1 with TRBJ2-7; 7 bases are a match to TRBD2. Germline CDR1 and CDR2: MGHRA and YSYEKL. The V segment lost 1 base and the J segment 4 bases; nucleotides outside the gene matches: 7. CDR3 length: 15 residues. The DNA for the CDR3 is TGCGCCAGCAGCCAAGTGGGGCGGGAGAAATACGAGCAGTACTTC. Translation gives CASSQVGREKYEQYF.

This clonotype appeared a few times. J is TRBJ2-1 and V is TRBV7-2; 11 positions match TRBD1. The CDR3 covers 15 residues. Trimming took 5 bases from V and 4 from J; bases not matched to a gene: 4. The germline CDR1 and CDR2 sequences are SGHTA and FQGNSA. This CDR3 is CASSRDRGIYNEQFF. The CDR3 DNA follows: TGTGCCAGCAGCCGGGACAGGGGGATTTACAATGAGCAGTTCTTC.

This clonotype was seen only a few times. The rearrangement links TRBV20-1 to TRBJ2-7, with 8 bases lining up with TRBD1. Germline lookup yields CDR1 DFQATT and CDR2 SNEGSKA (reference sequence). J gave up 4 bases and V 2 bases, and 10 bases lay outside the gene matches. The CDR3 has 15 amino acids. The DNA of the CDR3 is TGCAGTGCTAGACCCGGACAGGGAGCGAGATACGAGCAGTACTTC. It specifies CSARPGQGARYEQYF.

This clonotype occurred many times. The chain carries TRBV6-5 and TRBJ1-5; D is undetermined. This CDR3 is built from 12 residues. The germline gives CDR1 MNHEY, CDR2 SVGAGI. Trimming pared 8 bases from V and 5 bases from J, leaving 10 bases between. Here the CDR3 DNA reads TGTGCCAGCGGGCGGGTCGATCAGCCCCAGCATTTT. Translating it yields CASGRVDQPQHF.

The sample holds many counts of this clonotype. The rearrangement joins TRBV6-2 or TRBV6-3 to TRBJ1-5; perhaps TRBD1 as D (6 bases). Germline lookup yields CDR1 MNHEY and CDR2 SVGEGT. This CDR3 has 14 residues. Trimming shortened V by 5 bases and J by 7 bases, and 15 bases separated the two germline ends. The CDR3 DNA sequence: TGTGCCAGCAGTCCCACCATGGGGGGCCAGCCCCAGCATTTT. Its translation is CASSPTMGGQPQHF.

The V and J genes are TRBV7-2 and TRBJ2-5; TRBD2 aligns across 11 bases. J lost 3 bases, V lost 8 bases, and 8 bases had no gene match. The length of the CDR3 is 15 residues. Germline V gene data show CDR1 as SGHTA and CDR2 as FQGNSA. CDR3 nucleotides: TGTGCCAGCGGGGGGTCGGGACTAGCGGAAGAGACCCAGTACTTC. Translated: CASGGSGLAEETQYF. Using reference TRBV7-2 and TRBJ2-5 for the parts outside the CDR3, the full variable domain is GAGVSQSPSNKVTEKGKDVELRCDPISGHTALYWYRQSLGQGLEFLIYFQGNSAPDKSGLPSDRFSAERTGGSVSTLTIQRTQQEDSAVYLCASGGSGLAEETQYFGPGTRLLVL.

This clonotype was counted a few times. The gene calls are TRBV11-2 and TRBJ2-1, with D perhaps matching TRBD2 (5 bases). This CDR3 region has 13 residues. Looked up from germline, CDR1 is SGHAT and CDR2 is FQNNGV. V dropped 5 bases and J dropped 10 bases, with 15 bases sitting between them. DNA of the CDR3: TGTGCCAGCAGCCAGATCGGACTCGGGGAGCAGTTCTTC. Translated, it gives CASSQIGLGEQFF.

The chain links TRBV24-1 to TRBJ2-2; unclear D gene. Trimming removed 5 bases from V and 0 bases from J, with 15 bases in between. Germline CDR1 reads KGHDR; CDR2 reads SFDVKD. CDR3 size: 17 residues. The CDR3 here is CATSGFRARTNTGELFF. Here the CDR3 DNA reads TGTGCCACCAGTGGTTTCCGGGCCAGAACGAACACCGGGGAGCTGTTTTTT.